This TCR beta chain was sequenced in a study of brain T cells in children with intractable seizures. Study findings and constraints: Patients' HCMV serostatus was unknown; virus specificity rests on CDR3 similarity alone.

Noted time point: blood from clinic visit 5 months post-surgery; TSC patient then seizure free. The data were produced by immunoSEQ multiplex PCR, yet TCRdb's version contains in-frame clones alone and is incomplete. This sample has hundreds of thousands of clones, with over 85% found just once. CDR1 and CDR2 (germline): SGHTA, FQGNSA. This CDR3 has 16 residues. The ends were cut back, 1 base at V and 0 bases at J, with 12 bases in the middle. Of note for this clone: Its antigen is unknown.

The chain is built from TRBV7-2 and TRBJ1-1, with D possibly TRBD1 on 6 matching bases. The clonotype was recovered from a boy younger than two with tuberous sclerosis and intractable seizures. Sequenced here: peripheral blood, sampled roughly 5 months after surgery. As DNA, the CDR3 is TGTGCCAGCAGCTTAGATCTAAGGACAGTGAACACTGAAGCTTTCTTT. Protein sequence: CASSLDLRTVNTEAFF.